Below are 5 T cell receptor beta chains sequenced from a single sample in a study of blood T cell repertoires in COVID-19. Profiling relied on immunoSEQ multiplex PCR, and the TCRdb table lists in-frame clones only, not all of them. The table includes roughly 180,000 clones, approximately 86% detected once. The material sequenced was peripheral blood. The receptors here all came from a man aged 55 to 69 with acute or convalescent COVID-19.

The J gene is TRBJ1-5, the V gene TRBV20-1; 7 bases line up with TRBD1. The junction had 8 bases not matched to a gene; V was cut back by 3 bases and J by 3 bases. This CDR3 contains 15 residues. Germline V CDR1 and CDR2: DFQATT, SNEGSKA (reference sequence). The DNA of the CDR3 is TGCAGTGCTAGTAGGGACAGCAGCCTCAATCAGCCCCAGCATTTT. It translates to CSASRDSSLNQPQHF.

In nucleotides, the CDR3 is TGTGCCACCAGTGACCCCGGTCAGGGTGGCGAGCAGTACTTC. This gives the protein CATSDPGQGGEQYF. The chain employs TRBV24-1 and TRBJ2-7; a weak D match, TRBD1 (5 bases). In germline, CDR1 is KGHDR, CDR2 SFDVKD. Trimming took off 4 bases at V and 6 bases at J, with 15 bases between the two ends. The CDR3 is 14 residues long.

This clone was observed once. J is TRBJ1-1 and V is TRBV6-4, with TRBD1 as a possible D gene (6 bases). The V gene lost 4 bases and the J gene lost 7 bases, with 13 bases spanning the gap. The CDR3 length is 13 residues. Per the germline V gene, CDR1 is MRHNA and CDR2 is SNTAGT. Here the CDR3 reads CASSATGSGEAFF. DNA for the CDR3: TGTGCCAGCAGTGCCACAGGGTCGGGTGAAGCTTTCTTT.

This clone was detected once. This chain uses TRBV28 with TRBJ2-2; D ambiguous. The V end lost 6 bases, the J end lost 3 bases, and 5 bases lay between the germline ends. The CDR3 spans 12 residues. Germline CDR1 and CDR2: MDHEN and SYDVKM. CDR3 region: CASSPYTGELFF. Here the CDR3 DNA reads TGTGCCAGCAGCCCGTACACCGGGGAGCTGTTTTTT. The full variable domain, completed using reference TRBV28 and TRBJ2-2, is DVKVTQSSRYLVKRTGEKVFLECVQDMDHENMFWYRQDPGLGLRLIYFSYDVKMKEKGDIPEGYSVSREKKERFSLILESASTNQTSMYLCASSPYTGELFFGEGSRLTVL.

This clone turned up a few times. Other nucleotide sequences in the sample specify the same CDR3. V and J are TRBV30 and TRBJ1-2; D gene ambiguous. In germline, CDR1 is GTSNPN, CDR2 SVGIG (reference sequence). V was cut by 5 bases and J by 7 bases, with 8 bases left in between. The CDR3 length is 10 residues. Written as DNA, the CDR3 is TGTGCCTGGGGGATAGCTGGCTACACCTTC. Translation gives CAWGIAGYTF.